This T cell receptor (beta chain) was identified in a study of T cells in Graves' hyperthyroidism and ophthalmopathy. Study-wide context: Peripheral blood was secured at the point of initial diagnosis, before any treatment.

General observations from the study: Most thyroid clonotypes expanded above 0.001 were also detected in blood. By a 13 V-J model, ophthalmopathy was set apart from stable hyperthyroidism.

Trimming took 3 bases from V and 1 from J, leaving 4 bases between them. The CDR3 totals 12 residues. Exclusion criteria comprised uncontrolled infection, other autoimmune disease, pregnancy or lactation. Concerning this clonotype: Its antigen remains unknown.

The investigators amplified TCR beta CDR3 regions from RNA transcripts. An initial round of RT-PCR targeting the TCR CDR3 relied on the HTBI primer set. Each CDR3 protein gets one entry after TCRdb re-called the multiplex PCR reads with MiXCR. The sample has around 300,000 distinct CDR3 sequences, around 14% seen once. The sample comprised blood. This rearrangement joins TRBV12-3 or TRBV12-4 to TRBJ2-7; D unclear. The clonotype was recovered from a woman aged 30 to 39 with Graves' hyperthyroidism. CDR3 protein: CASSFRSYEQYF. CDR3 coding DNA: TGTGCCAGCAGTTTTAGGTCCTACGAGCAGTACTTC.